Detailed here is one T cell receptor (beta chain). This record belongs to a study of blood T cell repertoires in COVID-19. V was pared by 1 base and J by 3 bases, with 10 bases between. CDR1 and CDR2 from the germline V gene are SGHTA and FQGNSA. The CDR3 runs 15 residues. Method: immunoSEQ multiplex PCR; TCRdb's copy keeps in-frame clones and lacks some. Of about 380,000 clones in the sample, about 89% are singletons; the top ten hold under 1.5%. The sample was PBMCs or T cells enriched from blood (not recorded which). The source of this sequence is a man under 40 who had recovered from COVID-19. The chain combines TRBV7-2 with TRBJ2-1; possibly TRBD1 for D (5 bases). The CDR3 protein is CASSLGLTVYNEQFF. Here the CDR3 DNA reads TGTGCCAGCAGCTTAGGCCTGACAGTCTACAATGAGCAGTTCTTC.